This TCR beta chain was documented in a study of CD8 T cells in ankylosing spondylitis. The TCR beta libraries were generated through quantitative 5'-RACE incorporating molecular barcodes. Using its own MiXCR run on the 5' RACE reads, TCRdb lists one record per CDR3 protein. The table lists about 300,000 distinct CDR3 sequences, roughly 20% of them singletons. On this clonotype: Its antigen is undetermined.

General study points: Ankylosing spondylitis blood appeared to be characterized by a TCR beta motif of eight or nine highly homologous variants. From matched ankylosing spondylitis synovial fluid, disease-linked clones were reportedly recovered at significantly enriched levels. CD8+ disease-linked clones were present at relatively low frequencies in blood.

The sequenced sample was blood, either unsorted or a sorted T cell fraction (not recorded which). This clonotype originated in a female donor with ankylosing spondylitis or in good health (not recorded which).

The CDR3 sequence: CSASIRQGQLTQYF. As DNA, the CDR3 is TGCAGTGCTAGTATTAGACAGGGGCAGCTAACCCAGTACTTC. The chain employs TRBV20-1 and TRBJ2-5; TRBD1 matches 8 bases. Germline values: CDR1 DFQATT, CDR2 SNEGSKA (reference sequence). J was trimmed by 8 bases and V by 3 bases; bases with no gene match: 11. This CDR3 contains 14 residues.